The T cell receptor (beta chain) described here comes from a study of blood T cells in healthy people across ages. For the second PCR, which ran for about 6 to 12 cycles, a sample-barcoded 5' primer and a J-beta primer mix were used. Using its own MiXCR run on the 5' RACE reads, TCRdb lists one record per CDR3 protein. The table has roughly 2 million distinct CDR3 sequences, 49% seen once. Germline assignment: CDR1 SGHKS and CDR2 YYEKEE (reference sequence). The V gene lost 4 bases and the J gene lost 2 bases, with 9 bases spanning the gap. The CDR3 consists of 13 residues. This clonotype originated in a woman aged 40 to 55 in good health. The chain recombines TRBV5-5 with TRBJ1-1; D ambiguous. The sequenced sample was blood. CDR3 coding DNA: TGTGCCAGCAGCGGGCAGATTAACACTGAAGCTTTCTTT. As protein: CASSGQINTEAFF.